This T cell receptor (beta chain) is drawn from a study of blood T cell repertoires in COVID-19. Study at large: The cDNA or gDNA used as material had been derived from T cells, B-cell-depleted T cells, or PBMCs.

Measured with immunoSEQ multiplex PCR; TCRdb has only the in-frame clones, and not every one. The profile shows hundreds of thousands of clones, roughly nine tenths of them singletons. V was clipped by 1 base and J by 2 bases, with 9 bases between them. Germline loops: CDR1 SGHVS, CDR2 FNYEAQ. The CDR3 runs to 15 residues. Material: PBMCs or T cells enriched from blood (not recorded which). The sequence derives from a man aged 30 to 39 who had recovered from COVID-19. The chain joins TRBV7-6 to TRBJ1-5; D is possibly TRBD1 (5 bases). CDR3: CASSLVVGGNQPQHF. CDR3 coding DNA: TGTGCCAGCAGCTTAGTAGTAGGGGGCAATCAGCCCCAGCATTTT.